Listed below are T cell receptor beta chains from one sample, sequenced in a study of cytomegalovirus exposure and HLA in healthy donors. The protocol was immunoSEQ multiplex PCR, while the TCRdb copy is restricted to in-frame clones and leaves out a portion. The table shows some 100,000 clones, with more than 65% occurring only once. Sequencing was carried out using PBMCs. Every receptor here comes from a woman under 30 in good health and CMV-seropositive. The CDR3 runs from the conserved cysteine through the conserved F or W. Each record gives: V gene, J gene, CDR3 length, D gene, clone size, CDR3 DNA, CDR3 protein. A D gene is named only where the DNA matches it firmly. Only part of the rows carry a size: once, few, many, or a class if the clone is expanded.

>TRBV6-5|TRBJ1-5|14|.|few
TGTGCCAGCAGTTACTCGCGGAGCAATCAGCCCCAGCATTTT
CASSYSRSNQPQHF
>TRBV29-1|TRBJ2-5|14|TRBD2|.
TGCAGCGTTTGCACGGGACTATTCCAAGAGACCCAGTACTTC
CSVCTGLFQETQYF
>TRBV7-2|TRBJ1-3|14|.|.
TGTGCCAGCAGCTTAGGGCAGGGTGGAAACACCATATATTTT
CASSLGQGGNTIYF
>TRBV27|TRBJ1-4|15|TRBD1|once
TGTGCCAGCAGCCTCGGGACAGCGGTTAATGAAAAACTGTTTTTT
CASSLGTAVNEKLFF
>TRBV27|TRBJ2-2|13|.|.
TGTGCCAGCAGGAGGTCCGGTGGCGGGGAGCTGTTTTTT
CASRRSGGGELFF
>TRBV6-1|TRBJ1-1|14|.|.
TGTGCCAGCAGCCCGGCTTGGAGGAGAACTGAAGCTTTCTTT
CASSPAWRRTEAFF
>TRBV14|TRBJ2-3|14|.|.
TGTGCCAGCAGCCAAGGGACTTATACAGATACGCAGTATTTT
CASSQGTYTDTQYF
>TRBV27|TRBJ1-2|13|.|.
TGTGCCAGCAGTTTCTCGGGGGGCTATGGCTACACCTTC
CASSFSGGYGYTF
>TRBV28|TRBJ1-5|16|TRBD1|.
TGTGCCAGCAGCTTCACCGGGACAGCCATCAATCAGCCCCAGCATTTT
CASSFTGTAINQPQHF
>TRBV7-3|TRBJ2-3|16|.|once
TGTGCCAGCAGCTTAAGGGCTAGCGAAGGGAGGGATACGCAGTATTTT
CASSLRASEGRDTQYF
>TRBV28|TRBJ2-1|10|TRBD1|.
TGTGCCAGCAGTTCGGACAGGGTGTTCTTC
CASSSDRVFF
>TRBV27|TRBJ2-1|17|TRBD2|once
TGTGCCAGCAGTTTACCGACTAGCGGGAGGGCCTACCATGAGCAGTTCTTC
CASSLPTSGRAYHEQFF
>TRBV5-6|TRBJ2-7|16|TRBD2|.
TGTGCCAGCAGCTTGCTAGCGGGAGAGGGTCTCTTCGAGCAGTACTTC
CASSLLAGEGLFEQYF
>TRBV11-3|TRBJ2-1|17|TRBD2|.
TGTGCCAGCAGCTTAGAGGGGACTAGTGTCCCAGAAAATGAGCAGTTCTTC
CASSLEGTSVPENEQFF
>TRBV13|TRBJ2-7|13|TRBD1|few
TGTGCCAGCAGCTTAGGGGGACAGGTCGAGCAGTACTTC
CASSLGGQVEQYF
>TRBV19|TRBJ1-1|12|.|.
TGTGCCAGTAGTTCCATGAACACTGAAGCTTTCTTT
CASSSMNTEAFF
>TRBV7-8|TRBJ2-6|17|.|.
TGTGCCAGCAGCTTGGGGCAGGGAATCTCTGGGGCCAACGTCCTGACTTTC
CASSLGQGISGANVLTF
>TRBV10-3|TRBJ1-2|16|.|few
TGTGCCATCAGTGAGTCTGGGTCCCACGCGGCCTATGGCTACACCTTC
CAISESGSHAAYGYTF
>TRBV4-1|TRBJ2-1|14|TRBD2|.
TGCGCCAGCAGCTCCGGGACTAGCGGGAGGAAGCAGTTCTTC
CASSSGTSGRKQFF
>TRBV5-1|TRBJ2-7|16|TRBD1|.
TGCGCCAGCAGCTTGGGAAGTACAGGGGACCCCTACGAGCAGTACTTC
CASSLGSTGDPYEQYF
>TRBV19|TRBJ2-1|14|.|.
TGTGCCAGTAGTTCGGGACTGAAGGTTAGTGAGCAGTTCTTC
CASSSGLKVSEQFF
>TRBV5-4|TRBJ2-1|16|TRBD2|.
TGTGCCAGCAGCTTGGGGTCGGGAGGGCTAAACAATGAGCAGTTCTTC
CASSLGSGGLNNEQFF
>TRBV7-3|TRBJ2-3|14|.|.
TGTGCCAGCAGCCCTCTGGCGACAACAGATACGCAGTATTTT
CASSPLATTDTQYF
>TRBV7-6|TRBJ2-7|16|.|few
TGTGCCAGCAGCTTAAGGCCAGCGGAAGATGCCTACGAGCAGTACTTC
CASSLRPAEDAYEQYF
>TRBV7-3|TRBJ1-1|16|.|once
TGTGCCAGCAGCTTATCTGGGGGCGCTTTGAACACTGAAGCTTTCTTT
CASSLSGGALNTEAFF
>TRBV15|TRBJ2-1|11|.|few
TGTGCCACCCTAATACACAATGAGCAGTTCTTC
CATLIHNEQFF
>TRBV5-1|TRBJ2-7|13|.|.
TGCGCCAGCAGCCCTGGGGGGTCCTACGAGCAGTACTTC
CASSPGGSYEQYF
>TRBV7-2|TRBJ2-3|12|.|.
TGTGCCAGCAGCTTAGGGCGGGATACGCAGTATTTT
CASSLGRDTQYF
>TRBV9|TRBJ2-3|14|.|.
TGTGCCAGCAGCCCACAACCCAGCACAGATACGCAGTATTTT
CASSPQPSTDTQYF
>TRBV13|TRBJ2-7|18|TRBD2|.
TGTGCCAGCAGCCCCTCCCCTTTTGTGTCTAGCGGGAGTTACGAGCAGTACTTC
CASSPSPFVSSGSYEQYF
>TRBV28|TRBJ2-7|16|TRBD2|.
TGTGCCAGCAGGCGACCGGGACTAGCGGGTCCCTACGAGCAGTACTTC
CASRRPGLAGPYEQYF
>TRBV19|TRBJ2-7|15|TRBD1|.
TGTGCCAGTAGTCCTTCCGGACAGGGCCCCTACGAGCAGTACTTC
CASSPSGQGPYEQYF
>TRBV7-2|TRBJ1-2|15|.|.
TGTGCCAGCAGCTTAGAGGCAGGCCCTAACTATGGCTACACCTTC
CASSLEAGPNYGYTF
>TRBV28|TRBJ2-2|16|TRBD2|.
TGTGCCAGCAGTTTAGTCCTAGCGGGAGTAACCGGGGAGCTGTTTTTT
CASSLVLAGVTGELFF
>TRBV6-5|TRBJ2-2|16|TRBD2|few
TGTGCCAGCAGTTTCAACGGGAGGGCCGGAACCGGGGAGCTGTTTTTT
CASSFNGRAGTGELFF
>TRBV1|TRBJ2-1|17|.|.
TGCACCAGCAGCCGAAAGCCTCTAGATGTTAGCTACAATGAGCAGTTCTTC
CTSSRKPLDVSYNEQFF
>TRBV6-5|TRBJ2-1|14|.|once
TGTGCCGTCGGGCGTGGAGGGTCCTACAATGAGCAGTTCTTC
CAVGRGGSYNEQFF
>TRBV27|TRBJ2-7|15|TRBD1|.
TGTGCCAGCAGTTTTTTGTGGCAGGGGGCAGGAGAGCAGTACTTC
CASSFLWQGAGEQYF
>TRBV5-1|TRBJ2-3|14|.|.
TGCGCCAGCAGCTTGGGACAGCCCACAGATACGCAGTATTTT
CASSLGQPTDTQYF
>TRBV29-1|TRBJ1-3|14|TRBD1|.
TGCAGCGTTGAGGGACAGGGGAGAGGAAACACCATATATTTT
CSVEGQGRGNTIYF
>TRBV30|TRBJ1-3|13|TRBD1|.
TGTGCCTGGACCAGGGACAGGGGAATCCCCATATATTTT
CAWTRDRGIPIYF